Shown below are 6 T cell receptor beta chains from a single sample sequenced in a study of T cell repertoires and Cas9 in healthy adults. Measured with immunoSEQ multiplex PCR; TCRdb has only the in-frame clones, and not every one. The table lists fewer than 25,000 clones, about 89% of them singletons. Sequenced sample: CD4+ effector T cells (CD127+, CD25-, CD137-, CD154-) from PBMCs; culture status not recorded. The source of these receptors is a human donor in good health.

The chain links TRBV18 to TRBJ1-6; unclear D gene. V shed 1 base and J shed 0 bases, with 16 bases lying between them. CDR3 size: 19 residues. Germline V gene data show CDR1 as KGHSH and CDR2 as LQKENI. The CDR3 spells CASSPQERAASSYNSPLHF. Here the CDR3 DNA reads TGTGCCAGCTCACCACAGGAAAGGGCGGCCAGCTCCTATAATTCACCCCTCCACTTT.

This sequence joins TRBV6-1 and TRBJ1-1; D gene uncertain. The CDR3 sequence is 12 residues long. The V gene's germline CDR1 is MNHNS and CDR2 SASEGT. Trimming took 2 bases from V and 3 from J, leaving 4 bases between them. The CDR3 nucleotides read TGTGCCAGCAGTGAAACGGACACTGAAGCTTTCTTT. It codes for CASSETDTEAFF.

V usage is TRBV6-5 and J usage is TRBJ1-6, with a weak D call TRBD1 (6 bases). The CDR3 has 16 residues. The V and J ends lost 2 bases and 7 bases respectively, with 15 bases between them. Germline V gives CDR1 MNHEY, CDR2 SVGAGI. Here the CDR3 reads CASSYAGALQNSPLHF. In DNA form, the CDR3 reads TGTGCCAGCAGTTACGCAGGGGCCCTCCAAAATTCACCCCTCCACTTT.

The V call is TRBV5-1, the J call TRBJ2-7; D perhaps matches TRBD2 (6 bases). This CDR3 is 15 amino acids long. The germline V and J ends were trimmed by 4 bases and 2 bases, with 16 bases remaining between them. Germline loops: CDR1 SGHRS, CDR2 YFSETQ. For the CDR3, the DNA is TGCGCCAGCAGCCCCTCAGGTAGCGGTCCCTACGAGCAGTACTTC. It yields the protein CASSPSGSGPYEQYF.

The chain links TRBV6-1 to TRBJ1-4; TRBD1 is a possible D gene (6 bases). The CDR3 covers 14 residues. The V end lost 4 bases, the J end lost 7 bases, and 13 bases lay between the germline ends. Looked up from germline, CDR1 is MNHNS and CDR2 is SASEGT. The CDR3 protein is CASSARGGAEKLFF. CDR3 nucleotide sequence: TGTGCCAGCAGTGCCCGGGGGGGGGCTGAAAAACTGTTTTTT.

This clone occurred once. The chain's CDR3 is CASSLGQTSGGYTF. CDR3 bases: TGTGCCAGCAGCCTCGGACAGACTTCGGGTGGCTACACCTTC. The genes are TRBV9 and TRBJ1-2; the D gene is possibly TRBD1 (6 bases). Per germline, CDR1 SGDLS and CDR2 YYNGEE. V lost 4 bases and J lost 7, with 17 bases in between. The CDR3 has 14 amino acids.